This T cell receptor beta chain was captured in a study of blood T cell repertoires in COVID-19. Study information: Samples came from the United States, Italy and Spain, spanning acute and convalescent COVID-19. Sample material is recorded as cDNA or gDNA derived from T cells, B-cell-depleted T cells, or PBMCs.

J was trimmed by 1 base and V by 6 bases; bases with no gene match: 6. The CDR3 covers 14 residues. Germline assignment: CDR1 MDHEN and CDR2 SYDVKM. Original methodology: Nucleated cell number was recorded as an estimate derived from reference gene primer amplification. TCRdb's table, derived via immunoSEQ multiplex PCR, lists solely in-frame clones and lacks some. The V and J calls and clone size were taken over from that table, and D and trimming were inferred from the DNA. In the table there are roughly 200,000 clones, about four fifths of which are singletons. The specimen was peripheral blood. The clonotype originates from a woman aged 40 to 50 with COVID-19, enrolled during active disease. The chain combines TRBV28 with TRBJ2-7, with 7 bases identical to TRBD2. For the CDR3, the DNA is TGTGCCAGCAGCCGGGGGGTCGGATCCTACGAGCAGTACTTC. Its translation: CASSRGVGSYEQYF.